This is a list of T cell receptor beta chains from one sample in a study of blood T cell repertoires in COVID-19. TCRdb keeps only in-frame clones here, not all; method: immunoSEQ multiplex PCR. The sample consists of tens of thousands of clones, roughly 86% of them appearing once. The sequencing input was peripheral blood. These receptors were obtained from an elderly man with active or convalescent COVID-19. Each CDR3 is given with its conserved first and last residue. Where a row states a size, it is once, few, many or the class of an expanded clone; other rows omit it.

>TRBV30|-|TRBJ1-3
CAWNAGTGGSGNTIYF
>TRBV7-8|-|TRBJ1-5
CASTPTGVNQPQHF
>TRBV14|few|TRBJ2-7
CASSKRTGNYEQYF
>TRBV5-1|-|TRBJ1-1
CASSLEGVSSEAFF
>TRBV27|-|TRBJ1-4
CASSPRTPGGEKLFF
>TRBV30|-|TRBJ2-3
CAWSVEGPWGTDTQYF
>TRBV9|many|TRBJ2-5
CASSVVPTPGQGGETQYF
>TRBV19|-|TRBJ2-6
CASSIGQGRLSGANVLTF
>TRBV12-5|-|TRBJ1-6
CASGLEANSPLHF
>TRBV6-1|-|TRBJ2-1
CASSDRLGASGAVYNEQFF
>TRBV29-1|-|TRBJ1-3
CSADPRGSGNTIYF
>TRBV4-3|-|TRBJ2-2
CASSQDGGGLNTGELFF
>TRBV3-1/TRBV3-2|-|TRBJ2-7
CASSLRYEQYF
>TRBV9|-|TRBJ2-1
CASSVETGRQEQFF
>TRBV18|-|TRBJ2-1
CASSPLDRGKQFF
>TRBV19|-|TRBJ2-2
CASERTASNTGELFF
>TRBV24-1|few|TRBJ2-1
CATSDPQGGAYNEQFF
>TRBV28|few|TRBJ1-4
CASSSGHSHGEKLFF
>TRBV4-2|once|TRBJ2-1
CASHGLAGSDEQFF
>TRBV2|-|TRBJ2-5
CASSERLAGKETQYF
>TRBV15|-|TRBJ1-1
CATSNRGDTEAFF
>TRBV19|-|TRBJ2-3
CATRSLGTGKSDTQYF
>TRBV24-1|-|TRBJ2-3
CATEPGTSGREGTDTQYF
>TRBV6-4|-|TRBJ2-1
CASSAGTSGTSRNNEQFF
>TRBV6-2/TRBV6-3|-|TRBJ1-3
CASSGEISGNTIYF
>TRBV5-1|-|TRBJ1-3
CASSLLGLGNTIYF
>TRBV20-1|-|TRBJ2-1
CSASEWLAGSSYNEQFF
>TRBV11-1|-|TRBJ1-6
CASSLASNSPLHF
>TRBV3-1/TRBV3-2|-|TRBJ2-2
CASSQDRSLAGGSTGELFF
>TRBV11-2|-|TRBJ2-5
CASRTWASGRRQETQYF
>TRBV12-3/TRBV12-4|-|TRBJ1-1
CASSLGGELEAFF
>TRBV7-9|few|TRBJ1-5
CASSYTGNNQPQHF
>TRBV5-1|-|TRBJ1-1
CASSLGNTGNSEAFF
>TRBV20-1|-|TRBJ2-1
CSAHGGFGQFF
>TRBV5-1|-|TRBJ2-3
CASSQGGTGGTDTQYF
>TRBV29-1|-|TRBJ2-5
CSVEWGGMGTQYF
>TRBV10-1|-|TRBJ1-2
CASSETTTYGYTF
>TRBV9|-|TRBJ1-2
CASSVGGGGYGYTF
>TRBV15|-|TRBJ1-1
CATSRELEGVTEAFF
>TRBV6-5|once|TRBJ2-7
CASRNRDYSTYEQYF
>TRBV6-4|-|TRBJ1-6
CASSDSGQGNSPLHF
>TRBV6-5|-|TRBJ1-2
CATLGQRIDGYTF
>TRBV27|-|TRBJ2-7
CATQDSWEQYF
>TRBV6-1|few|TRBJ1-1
CASSEGAGGDTEAFF
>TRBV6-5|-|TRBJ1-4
CASRASSEKLFF
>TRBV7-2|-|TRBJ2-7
CASQGFYEQYF
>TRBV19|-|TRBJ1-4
CASSTQGAGNEKLFF
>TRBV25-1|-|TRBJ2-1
CASSGQNAYNEQFF
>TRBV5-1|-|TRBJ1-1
CASSLGGGFTEAFF
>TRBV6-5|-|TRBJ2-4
CASRPWGQDKNIQYF
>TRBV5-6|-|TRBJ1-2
CASSQLTTGLEGGTF
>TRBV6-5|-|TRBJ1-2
CASRPGTGVYYGYTF
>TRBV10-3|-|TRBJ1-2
CAMGALGKDGYTF
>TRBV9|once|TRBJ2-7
CASSLLGTGVSEQYF
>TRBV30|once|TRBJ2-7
CAWGREPYEQYF
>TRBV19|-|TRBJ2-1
CASSVPAAGGRLNNEQFF
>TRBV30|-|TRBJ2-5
CASTASAGETQYF
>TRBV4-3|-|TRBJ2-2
CASSQDMGTGPGELFF
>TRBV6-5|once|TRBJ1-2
CASREGLEMGYTF